One and the same sample provided the 5 T cell receptor beta chains below, sequenced in a study of T cells in Graves' hyperthyroidism and ophthalmopathy. The investigators amplified TCR beta CDR3 regions from RNA transcripts. TCR CDR3 underwent first-round RT-PCR with the HTBI primer set. TCRdb passed the multiplex PCR reads through MiXCR, listing each CDR3 protein once. The sample holds about 600,000 distinct CDR3 sequences, about 16% seen once. The sample taken for sequencing was blood. The receptor source for this set is a woman between 40 and 55 years old with Graves' ophthalmopathy.

This clonotype was seen many times. This chain uses TRBV3-1 with TRBJ2-3; 7 bases are shared with TRBD2. V lost 0 bases and J lost 2; bases outside the gene matches: 17. The length of the CDR3 is 20 residues. The germline CDR1 and CDR2 sequences are LGHDT and YNNKEL (reference sequence). The chain's CDR3 is CASSQDPQSGGLFHTDTQYF. CDR3 in DNA: TGTGCCAGCAGCCAAGACCCGCAGTCCGGGGGACTATTTCACACAGATACGCAGTATTTT.

Comments on this clonotype: This clone may be a read error of a much larger clone one base away. V and J are TRBV10-3 and TRBJ2-3, with D unresolved. Germline-derived CDR1 and CDR2 are ENHRY and SYGVKD. The CDR3 extends over 14 amino acids. V lost 2 bases to trimming and J lost 7 bases, with 13 bases between them. CDR3 nucleotides: TGTGCCATCAGTGAGCCAGCAGGATCATATACGCAGTATTTT. It specifies CAISEPAGSYTQYF.

This clonotype was detected a few times. A much more abundant neighbour one base away suggests this may be a read error. The chain has TRBV28 and TRBJ2-1; 8 nucleotides align to TRBD1. Germline V gene sequence: CDR1 MDHEN, CDR2 SYDVKM. This CDR3 is built from 14 residues. This CDR3 is CASTLRTGRNERFF. For the CDR3, the DNA is TGTGCCAGCACCCTAAGGACAGGGAGAAATGAGCGGTTCTTC.

The rearrangement uses TRBV15 and TRBJ2-1; D perhaps matches TRBD2 (7 bases). The germline gives CDR1 LNHNV, CDR2 YYDKDF (reference sequence). V was cut by 1 base and J by 6 bases, with 25 bases left in between. This CDR3 spans 19 amino acids. CDR3 bases: TGTGCCACCAGCAGAGGGGGGGGGGGGGGGGGCCAAATCCTCAATGAGCAGTTCTTC. Amino acids: CATSRGGGGGGQILNEQFF. Full variable domain (missing parts from reference TRBV15 and TRBJ2-1): DAMVIQNPRYQVTQFGKPVTLSCSQTLNHNVMYWYQQKSSQAPKLLFHYYDKDFNNEADTPDNFQSRRPNTSFCFLDIRSPGLGDTAMYLCATSRGGGGGGQILNEQFFGPGTRLTVL.

A word on this clonotype: This may be a read error: a much more frequent sequence differs by one nucleotide. V gene TRBV6-1 combines with J gene TRBJ1-6; a possible D gene is TRBD1 (5 bases). Germline V gene data show CDR1 as MNHNS and CDR2 as SASEGT. There are 13 residues in the CDR3. Deletions cut 7 bases from V and 14 bases from J, with 18 bases between. The CDR3 reads CASNIGDYMALHF. In DNA form, the CDR3 reads TGTGCCAGCAATATAGGGGATTATATGGCCCTCCACTTT.